This T cell receptor beta chain was sequenced for a study of spatial heterogeneity in lung cancer. The sample holds many counts of this clonotype. TCRdb analysed the 5' RACE reads with MiXCR anew, one entry per CDR3 protein. The sample records roughly 28,000 distinct CDR3 sequences, around 8% being singletons. Time point noted: sample taken at primary tumor resection. The study sequenced unsorted whole RNA from tumor, nontumor lung or frozen PBMC. The cohort: around 77 early-stage, untreated non-small cell lung cancer patients. This sequence originates from a female donor with early-stage non-small cell lung cancer. The starting material was PBMCs, obtained at surgery.

CDR3 nucleotide sequence: TGTGCCAGTAGTATTCGGCCCTATGGCTACACCTTC. This gives the protein CASSIRPYGYTF. The genes are TRBV19 and TRBJ1-2; D not resolved. The V end lost 3 bases, the J end lost 4 bases, and 6 bases lay between the germline ends. The CDR3 consists of 12 residues. The V gene's germline CDR1 is LNHDA and CDR2 SQIVND (reference sequence).